The 5 T cell receptor beta chains listed next were all sequenced from one sample in a study of T cell responses to AZD1222 COVID-19 vaccine. TCRdb's copy holds only in-frame clones and misses some; the assay was immunoSEQ multiplex PCR. The repertoire holds some 130,000 clones, around 90% seen once, with around 0.99% in the top ten. The specimen comprised peripheral blood, sampled 28 days after the second AZD1222 dose. These receptor sequences come from an adult who received the AZD1222 COVID-19 vaccine.

The V gene is TRBV3-1 (or the pseudogene TRBV3-2), the J gene TRBJ2-2; 9 bases agree with TRBD1. V was pared by 3 bases and J by 8 bases, with 7 bases of the junction left unmatched. This CDR3 contains 15 residues. Germline CDR1 and CDR2: LGHDT and YNNKEL (reference sequence). The chain's CDR3 is CASSQRGQGSGELFF. CDR3 in DNA: TGTGCCAGCAGCCAGAGGGGACAGGGTTCGGGGGAGCTGTTTTTT.

This chain uses TRBV6-1 with TRBJ1-1; D unclear. This CDR3 contains 12 residues. The germline V gene encodes CDR1 MNHNS and CDR2 SASEGT. Trimming cost V 2 bases and J 7 bases, with 8 bases left between them. The CDR3 loop is CASSELLREAFF. The CDR3 region has the DNA TGTGCCAGCAGTGAACTTCTGCGTGAAGCTTTCTTT.

The genes are TRBV18 and TRBJ1-5; D not resolved. V dropped 4 bases and J dropped 3 bases, with 7 bases sitting between them. The CDR3 consists of 13 residues. CDR1 is KGHSH, CDR2 LQKENI, per germline. CDR3 loop: CASSLDDNQPQHF. CDR3 nucleotides: TGTGCCAGCTCACTAGACGACAATCAGCCCCAGCATTTT.

The V and J genes are TRBV5-1 and TRBJ2-7; tentative D call: TRBD1 (5 bases). V was pared by 0 bases and J by 6 bases, with 10 bases between. From germline, CDR1 is SGHRS and CDR2 YFSETQ. The CDR3 is 13 residues long. The CDR3 region has the DNA TGCGCCAGCAGCTTGGCCACAGGTTCCGAGCAGTACTTC. This codes for CASSLATGSEQYF.

V and J are TRBV4-1 and TRBJ2-2; 7 bases map to TRBD2. Trimming took 6 bases from V and 4 from J; bases not matched to a gene: 14. CDR3 length: 17 residues. In germline, CDR1 is MGHRA, CDR2 YSYEKL. The CDR3: CASRDTSVGSFTGELFF. CDR3 coding DNA: TGCGCCAGCAGGGATACTAGCGTGGGGAGTTTCACCGGGGAGCTGTTTTTT.